This TCR beta chain was sequenced in a study of T cell responses to AZD1222 COVID-19 vaccine. CDR1 is MNHEY and CDR2 is SMNVEV in the germline V gene (reference sequence). This CDR3 is built from 17 residues. The V end was cut by 0 bases, the J end by 3 bases, with 14 bases between. Sequenced by immunoSEQ multiplex PCR; TCRdb stores in-frame clones only, minus some. The sample has 120,000 to 150,000 clones; approximately 89% are singletons. The material was peripheral blood, obtained 28 days after the second AZD1222 dose. The origin of this receptor is an adult who received the AZD1222 COVID-19 vaccine. The chain uses TRBV27 and TRBJ1-4; tentative D call: TRBD1 (5 bases). Written as DNA, the CDR3 is TGTGCCAGCAGTTTATCGCAAACAGGCTCCTCTAATGAAAAACTGTTTTTT. Translated, it gives CASSLSQTGSSNEKLFF.